These T cell receptor beta chains were read from a single sample in a study of identifying expanded T cells in peripheral blood. Sequencing used immunoSEQ multiplex PCR; TCRdb keeps in-frame clones, though not all of them. The sample holds some 70,000 clones, approximately 87% seen once. The sequencing input was blood. These receptors came from a person between 18 and 75 years old in good health. Both conserved end residues are part of each CDR3. D genes are given only for firm matches. Only part of the rows carry a size: once, few, many, or a class if the clone is expanded.

- TRBJ2-2 - TRBV9 TGTGCCAGCAGCGCCAGGGTTGCTGCCCACACCGGGGAGCTGTTTTTT CASSARVAAHTGELFF
- TRBJ2-7 - TRBV7-6 TGTGCCAGCAGCTTAGCCCCGAGCTCCTACGAGCAGTACTTC CASSLAPSSYEQYF
- TRBJ1-2 - TRBV30 TGTGCCTGGAATCCGGGGCCGGCGGAGGGCTACACCTTC CAWNPGPAEGYTF
TRBD1 TRBJ2-7 - TRBV5-4 TGTGCCAGCAGCTTGGGGACAGGGAGTTTTGTCGAGCAGTACTTC CASSLGTGSFVEQYF
- TRBJ1-4 - TRBV4-2 TGTGCCAGCAGCCAAGAGAGGGATGAAAAACTGTTTTTT CASSQERDEKLFF
- TRBJ1-6 - TRBV30 TGTGCCTGGAGTGTAGGGCAGGGTTCTCGGTCACCCCTCCACTTT CAWSVGQGSRSPLHF
- TRBJ2-1 - TRBV28 TGTGCCAGCAGTGTCCTAGCTGAGGGCCCTGTGGAGCAGTTCTTC CASSVLAEGPVEQFF
- TRBJ2-7 - TRBV18 TGTGCCAGCTCACCAGTCTCCAGGGTTGGGGACGAGCAGTACTTC CASSPVSRVGDEQYF
TRBD1 TRBJ2-7 - TRBV9 TGTGCCAGCAGCGTAGGTGAGGGGACAGGGGCCTACGAGCAGTACTTC CASSVGEGTGAYEQYF
TRBD1 TRBJ2-7 - TRBV7-2 TGTGCCAGCAGCTTAGCAGGGGGCTCTGGCGAGCAGTACTTC CASSLAGGSGEQYF
- TRBJ2-7 - TRBV4-2 TGTGCCAGCAGCCAAGATCTTGTAGGAGGCTACGAGCAGTACTTC CASSQDLVGGYEQYF
- TRBJ2-7 - TRBV7-3 TGTGCCAGCAGCTTAAATCCCCCTCCTCGATCGGCCGAGCAGTACTTC CASSLNPPPRSAEQYF
- TRBJ1-3 - TRBV18 TGTGCCAGCTCACCCGGGATTACTGGAAACACCATATATTTT CASSPGITGNTIYF
TRBD2 TRBJ2-2 - TRBV18 TGTGCCAGCTCACCACGGACTAGCAACACCGGGGAGCTGTTTTTT CASSPRTSNTGELFF
- TRBJ1-5 few TRBV19 TGTGCCAGTAGCGCCTCGTCCAGGTCCCAGCATTTT CASSASSRSQHF
- TRBJ1-1 - TRBV28 TGTGCCAGCAGTTTCTTTCTGAACACTGAAGCTTTCTTT CASSFFLNTEAFF
- TRBJ2-1 - TRBV19 TGTGCCAGTACTTCCGGCTTTACCAATGAGCAGTTCTTC CASTSGFTNEQFF
- TRBJ1-1 - TRBV6-5 TGTGCCAGCAGTACCCCGAGGACGGCTTTCTTT CASSTPRTAFF
- TRBJ1-3 - TRBV5-1 TGCGCCAGCAGCTTAGAGGGAGCGGGTGGAAACACCATATATTTT CASSLEGAGGNTIYF
- TRBJ2-1 - TRBV28 TGTGCCAGCAGTCCCCCCTCCGTCAATGAGCAGTTCTTC CASSPPSVNEQFF
TRBD2 TRBJ2-3 - TRBV13 TGTGCCAGCAGCCCTACTAGCGGGAGAAAAGATACGCAGTATTTT CASSPTSGRKDTQYF
TRBD2 TRBJ2-7 once TRBV7-2 TGTGCCAGCAGCTTAGATGGGACTAGCGGTGCCTACGAGCAGTACTTC CASSLDGTSGAYEQYF
- TRBJ2-5 - TRBV11-2 TGTGCCAGCAGCCCGCAAAATTCGGCCCAAGAGACCCAGTACTTC CASSPQNSAQETQYF
- TRBJ2-7 - TRBV5-1 TGCGCCAGCAGCTACGGGGAGAACGAGCAGTACTTC CASSYGENEQYF
- TRBJ2-1 - TRBV7-9 TGTGCCAGCAGCTCCCCCCTAGGGGCAGGGAAGGACAATGAGCAGTTCTTC CASSSPLGAGKDNEQFF
- TRBJ2-3 - TRBV10-3 TGTGCCATCAGTGAGGGGGCGGGGAACACAGATACGCAGTATTTT CAISEGAGNTDTQYF
- TRBJ2-4 - TRBV5-6 TGTGCCAGCAGCAAAATCAGGGATTTCAAAAACATTCAGTACTTC CASSKIRDFKNIQYF